Listed below are T cell receptor beta chains from one sample, sequenced in a study of T-cell reconstitution after alpha-beta-depleted transplantation in children. Each CDR3 protein gets one entry after TCRdb re-called the PCR reads with MiXCR. There are around 450,000 distinct CDR3 sequences in the sample; approximately 42% occur only once, and around 29% lies in the top ten. The source material was PBMCs, sampled before TCRalphabeta/CD19-depleted stem cell transplant. Receptor source: a girl aged 2-15 years with aplastic anemia, due to receive a stem cell transplant. Both conserved end residues are part of each CDR3. The D gene is left open where the match is weak. The size of a clone is reported for some rows only, either as once, few or many, or as a class for expanded clones.

D: TRBD2
size: -
V: TRBV7-2
J: TRBJ2-1
CDR3: CASSLGGGNDNEQFF
DNA: TGTGCCAGCAGCCTAGGCGGGGGGAACGACAATGAGCAGTTCTTC

D: -
size: -
V: TRBV10-2
J: TRBJ1-3
CDR3: CASSPDGLSGNTIYF
DNA: TGCGCCAGCAGTCCGGACGGCCTCTCTGGAAACACCATATATTTT

D: -
size: -
V: TRBV12-3/TRBV12-4
J: TRBJ2-3
CDR3: CASGSTDTQYF
DNA: TGTGCCAGCGGCAGCACAGATACGCAGTATTTT

D: -
size: -
V: TRBV29-1
J: TRBJ2-1
CDR3: CSVLKDIYNEQFF
DNA: TGCAGCGTCCTTAAGGACATTTACAATGAGCAGTTCTTC

D: -
size: -
V: TRBV20-1
J: TRBJ2-7
CDR3: CSAPRHRVDEQYF
DNA: TGCAGTGCACCAAGACACAGGGTGGACGAGCAGTACTTC

D: -
size: -
V: TRBV5-6
J: TRBJ2-1
CDR3: CASSPLSGYSYNEQFF
DNA: TGTGCCAGCAGCCCCCTGAGCGGGTACTCCTACAATGAGCAGTTCTTC

D: -
size: -
V: TRBV7-8
J: TRBJ2-1
CDR3: CASSLGPGGNEQFF
DNA: TGTGCCAGCAGCTTAGGGCCCGGGGGCAATGAGCAGTTCTTC

D: -
size: few
V: TRBV7-9
J: TRBJ2-7
CDR3: CASSLALGPSEQYF
DNA: TGTGCCAGCAGCTTAGCCCTTGGACCAAGTGAGCAGTACTTC

D: -
size: few
V: TRBV28
J: TRBJ1-1
CDR3: CASRIQGPRNTEAFF
DNA: TGTGCCAGCAGGATCCAGGGGCCAAGGAACACTGAAGCTTTCTTT

D: TRBD2
size: -
V: TRBV20-1
J: TRBJ2-7
CDR3: CSARSSGGFYEQYF
DNA: TGCAGTGCTAGATCTAGCGGGGGGTTCTACGAGCAGTACTTC

D: -
size: -
V: TRBV28
J: TRBJ1-5
CDR3: CASSLRGAGQPQHF
DNA: TGTGCCAGCAGTTTAAGGGGGGCAGGGCAGCCCCAGCATTTT

D: -
size: few
V: TRBV20-1
J: TRBJ1-4
CDR3: CSASGAGFEKLFF
DNA: TGCAGTGCTAGTGGGGCAGGGTTTGAAAAACTGTTTTTT

D: TRBD2
size: few
V: TRBV27
J: TRBJ2-1
CDR3: CASSLILSGSPYNEQFF
DNA: TGTGCCAGCAGTTTGATCCTCAGCGGGAGCCCTTACAATGAGCAGTTCTTC

D: -
size: few
V: TRBV19
J: TRBJ2-6
CDR3: CASTRSRTNGANVLTF
DNA: TGTGCCAGTACCCGTTCGAGGACTAATGGGGCCAACGTCCTGACTTTC

D: -
size: -
V: TRBV29-1
J: TRBJ2-5
CDR3: CSVRRGFQETQYF
DNA: TGCAGCGTCCGTCGGGGGTTCCAAGAGACCCAGTACTTC

D: -
size: few
V: TRBV30
J: TRBJ2-5
CDR3: CAWSSGMETQYF
DNA: TGTGCCTGGAGTTCGGGGATGGAGACCCAGTACTTC

D: TRBD1
size: -
V: TRBV29-1
J: TRBJ2-5
CDR3: CSVEEPDRVEETQYF
DNA: TGCAGCGTTGAAGAACCAGACAGGGTGGAAGAGACCCAGTACTTC

D: -
size: few
V: TRBV6-1
J: TRBJ1-2
CDR3: CATTTGPLVYNYGYTF
DNA: TGTGCCACAACTACAGGTCCCTTGGTGTACAACTATGGCTACACCTTC

D: -
size: -
V: TRBV20-1
J: TRBJ2-7
CDR3: CSARTVAGSVYEQYF
DNA: TGCAGTGCTAGAACTGTCGCGGGGTCGGTCTACGAGCAGTACTTC

D: -
size: -
V: TRBV4-3
J: TRBJ2-7
CDR3: CASSRTTYYEQYF
DNA: TGCGCCAGCAGTCGGACAACGTACTACGAGCAGTACTTC